These T cell receptor beta chains were read from a single sample in a study of blood T cell repertoires in COVID-19. Assay: immunoSEQ multiplex PCR; the TCRdb copy retains only in-frame clones and omits some. The sample comprises about 210,000 clones, about 88% of which are singletons, and almost 5% rests with the top ten. Sequenced input: peripheral blood. All receptors come from an elderly woman with acute or convalescent COVID-19. Both conserved end residues are part of each CDR3. D genes are given only for firm matches. Clone size is shown for a subset of rows, as once, few, many or a class of expanded clone.

V gene	clone size	D gene	J gene	CDR3 DNA	CDR3 protein
TRBV18	NA	NA	TRBJ2-7	TGTGCCAGCTCACGACCCTCCTCCTACGAGCAGTACTTC	CASSRPSSYEQYF
TRBV4-3	NA	NA	TRBJ1-1	TGCGCCAGCAGCCAAGTTCCAGAAAACACTGAAGCTTTCTTT	CASSQVPENTEAFF
TRBV19	NA	TRBD1	TRBJ1-2	TGTGCCAGTAGGACTCGGACAGGGGAGGCTAACTATGGCTACACCTTC	CASRTRTGEANYGYTF
TRBV5-6	NA	NA	TRBJ2-7	TGTGCCAGCAGCTTGAGGGGGACTATAACCTACGAGCAGTACTTC	CASSLRGTITYEQYF
TRBV15	NA	NA	TRBJ2-7	TGTGCCACCAGCAGAGGACATTTATCCTACGAGCAGTACTTC	CATSRGHLSYEQYF
TRBV7-9	once	NA	TRBJ2-3	TGTGCCAGCAGCTTGGCTAGCACAGATACGCAGTATTTT	CASSLASTDTQYF
TRBV27	NA	TRBD1	TRBJ2-5	TGTGCCAGCAGTACAGGGGGCCGGGAGACCCAGTACTTC	CASSTGGRETQYF
TRBV11-1	NA	TRBD1	TRBJ1-2	TGTGCCAGCAGCTTAGAAGGGACAGAGTATGGCTACACCTTC	CASSLEGTEYGYTF
TRBV6-1	NA	TRBD1	TRBJ1-5	TGTGCCAGCAAGGGAAGACAGGGCGAGTTTCAGCCCCAGCATTTT	CASKGRQGEFQPQHF
TRBV18	NA	NA	TRBJ1-2	TGTGCCAGCTCACCTAATGCGGAGGGCGGCTATGGCTACACCTTC	CASSPNAEGGYGYTF
TRBV7-2	NA	NA	TRBJ2-2	TGTGCCAGCAGCTTAGGGCAGGGGAACACCGGGGAGCTGTTTTTT	CASSLGQGNTGELFF
TRBV7-8	NA	NA	TRBJ1-4	TGTGCCAGCAGCCTACGGACAGCTACTGTTGGTGAAAAACTGTTTTTT	CASSLRTATVGEKLFF
TRBV7-9	NA	NA	TRBJ2-7	TGTGCCAGCAGCTTAGGAGGGCTCACCTACGAGCAGTACTTC	CASSLGGLTYEQYF
TRBV7-9	NA	NA	TRBJ1-1	TGTGCCAGCAGCCGCGACAAGGCTGAAGCTTTCTTT	CASSRDKAEAFF
TRBV12-3/TRBV12-4	once	NA	TRBJ1-2	TGTGCCAGCAGTTTGACAGATGGCTACACCTTC	CASSLTDGYTF
TRBV4-3	NA	TRBD1	TRBJ1-2	TGCGCCAGCAGCCGCCGGACAGGCAGTCCCTATGGCTACACCTTC	CASSRRTGSPYGYTF
TRBV3-1/TRBV3-2	NA	NA	TRBJ2-2	TGTGCCAGCAGCCAAGTTGGGGGCGGCGGGGAGCTGTTTTTT	CASSQVGGGGELFF
TRBV24-1	NA	NA	TRBJ2-3	TGTGCCACCAGGGGTAGCACTGGCACGCAGTATTTT	CATRGSTGTQYF
TRBV24-1	NA	TRBD2	TRBJ2-1	TGTGCCACCAGTGATCCTGTAGCGGGGAATGAGCAGTTCTTC	CATSDPVAGNEQFF
TRBV2	NA	NA	TRBJ1-5	TGTGCCAGCAGTGAAAAGCCGGGTTTGGTGAATCAGCCCCAGCATTTT	CASSEKPGLVNQPQHF
TRBV19	NA	TRBD1	TRBJ1-2	TGTGCCAGCCTCCCGGGGACAGGGGTCTCTGCCTATGGCTACACCTTC	CASLPGTGVSAYGYTF
TRBV6-5	NA	TRBD2	TRBJ2-7	TGTGCCAGCCGGCTAGTGACTAGCGCTGGCGAGCAGTACTTC	CASRLVTSAGEQYF
TRBV6-5	NA	NA	TRBJ1-2	TGTGCCAGCAGTTACTCGACGGGGGTCGGCTACACCTTC	CASSYSTGVGYTF
TRBV2	NA	NA	TRBJ1-1	TGTGCCAGCAGTGAAACGGGGGGCGAGAACACTGAAGCTTTCTTT	CASSETGGENTEAFF
TRBV27	NA	TRBD2	TRBJ2-1	TGTGCCAGCGGGCGGTTGGTAGCGGGTACCAATGAGCAGTTCTTC	CASGRLVAGTNEQFF
TRBV19	NA	TRBD2	TRBJ2-1	TGTGCCAGTAGTCCCCCCGGGAGGGTCAAGAGCTCCTACAATGAGCAGTTCTTC	CASSPPGRVKSSYNEQFF
TRBV7-9	NA	NA	TRBJ1-1	TGTGCCAGCAGCCATGCTACCAGGGGCGGATGGAACACTGAAGCTTTCTTT	CASSHATRGGWNTEAFF
TRBV5-1	NA	NA	TRBJ2-5	TGCGCCAGCAGCTTGCACAGGCCCATACAAGAGACCCAGTACTTC	CASSLHRPIQETQYF
TRBV5-5	once	TRBD2	TRBJ2-5	TGTGCCAGCAGCTTGGCGCTAGCGGGAGGAGAGACCCAGTACTTC	CASSLALAGGETQYF
TRBV19	NA	TRBD2	TRBJ2-3	TGTGCCAGTAGTCCGACTAGCGGGAGGCCAGATACGCAGTATTTT	CASSPTSGRPDTQYF
TRBV4-3	NA	TRBD2	TRBJ2-1	TGCGCCAGCAGTAATAAGGGACTAGCGGGAGTCAATGAGCAGTTCTTC	CASSNKGLAGVNEQFF
TRBV5-5	NA	TRBD2	TRBJ2-1	TGTGCCAGCAGAATAGCGGGAGGGCCGGCTGAGCAGTTCTTC	CASRIAGGPAEQFF
TRBV7-8	NA	NA	TRBJ2-1	TGTGCCAGCAGCTTAGTCGGAGGGCACCGAAGTAGGTACAATGAGCAGTTCTTC	CASSLVGGHRSRYNEQFF
TRBV6-5	NA	TRBD1	TRBJ2-7	TGTGCCAGCAGTTACTCGAGACAGGGTACCTACGAGCAGTACTTC	CASSYSRQGTYEQYF
TRBV9	few	NA	TRBJ2-3	TGTGCCAGCAGCGTAGTGGGGGCCTCCTCCCCTGATACGCAGTATTTT	CASSVVGASSPDTQYF
TRBV6-2/TRBV6-3	NA	TRBD1	TRBJ2-7	TGTGCCAGCAGTTACTCGGGGACAGGGGGACACGAGCAGTACTTC	CASSYSGTGGHEQYF
TRBV9	NA	NA	TRBJ2-7	TGTGCCAGCAGCGTAGCAGGGGTTAACTCCTACGAGCAGTACTTC	CASSVAGVNSYEQYF
TRBV18	once	TRBD2	TRBJ2-3	TGTGCCAGCTCACCTGGACTAGCGGGAGTAGATACGCAGTATTTT	CASSPGLAGVDTQYF
TRBV25-1	NA	TRBD2	TRBJ2-1	TGTGCCAGCAGTGAACGAGCGGGAGGCCCCTACAATGAGCAGTTCTTC	CASSERAGGPYNEQFF